This TCR beta chain was recorded in a study of T cells after yellow fever vaccination. V shed 0 bases and J 2 bases; nucleotides not matched to a gene: 5. The germline CDR1 and CDR2 sequences are GTSNPN and SVGIG (reference sequence). The CDR3 consists of 16 residues. The authors made TCR cDNA by 5'RACE template switching, adding a universal primer site and UMIs. In TCRdb, the 5' RACE reads were re-called with MiXCR into one record per CDR3 protein. The repertoire holds about 400,000 distinct CDR3 sequences, about 6.2% seen once, with approximately 15% in the top ten. The chain has TRBV30 and TRBJ2-1; TRBD2 matches 9 bases. The specimen comprised PBMCs, sampled 5 days after the yellow fever booster vaccination. The origin of this receptor is a man aged 30-40 years who received the YFV17D yellow fever vaccine. CDR3: CAWSVLSSGAYNEQFF. The CDR3, as DNA: TGTGCCTGGAGTGTACTATCTAGCGGGGCCTACAATGAGCAGTTCTTC.